This T cell receptor beta chain was found in a study of blood T cell repertoires in COVID-19. Study as a whole: The analysed material was cDNA or gDNA that came from T cells, B-cell-depleted T cells, or PBMCs.

TCRdb keeps only in-frame clones here, not all; method: immunoSEQ multiplex PCR. The data contain some 160,000 clones, roughly 84% of them singletons. The age range of participants was about 18 to 90 years, with residence in about 25 US areas. This TCR came from a woman aged 45 to 65 who had recovered from COVID-19. Source material: PBMCs or T cells enriched from blood (not recorded which).

CDR3 region: CASSEVRDTQYF. Here the CDR3 DNA reads TGTGCCAGCTCAGAGGTTAGGGATACGCAGTATTTT. The chain links TRBV7-6 to TRBJ2-3; D is undetermined. Germline V gives CDR1 SGHVS, CDR2 FNYEAQ. This CDR3 is 12 amino acids long. V lost 8 bases and J 6 bases, leaving 12 bases between the germline ends.